The sequence of this TCR beta chain was determined in a study of blood T cell repertoires in COVID-19. Study summary: Two negative PCRs, clearance, or symptom resolution had been documented for recovered Cohort 3 donors. The United States, Italy and Spain supplied acute and convalescent COVID-19 samples. PBMCs, B-cell-depleted T cells, or T cells were the source of the cDNA or gDNA that made up the material.

V lost 5 bases and J lost 0, with 14 bases in between. The CDR3 has 16 residues. Germline V lookup: CDR1 LNHDA, CDR2 SQIVND (reference sequence). Original handling: Estimation of nucleated cell counts was performed using reference gene primer amplification. Here immunoSEQ multiplex PCR was the method, and the copy in TCRdb shows in-frame clones only, minus some. The DNA was the basis for D and trimming; V, J and clone size are from that table. The top ten hold roughly 7.2% of the sample, which has more than 200,000 clones, roughly 87% seen once. The specimen was PBMCs or T cells enriched from blood (not recorded which). V usage is TRBV19 and J usage is TRBJ2-1; D unresolved. The receptor's source is a man aged 25-40 years in a cohort exposed to, infected with or recovered from COVID-19 (not recorded which). The CDR3 is CASSPQGRSSYNEQFF. DNA of the CDR3: TGTGCCAGTAGTCCCCAAGGCCGGAGCTCCTACAATGAGCAGTTCTTC.